This TCR beta chain is from a study of blood T cell repertoires in COVID-19. About the research overall: There were acute and convalescent COVID-19 samples, and they came from the United States, Italy and Spain. The cDNA or gDNA used as material had been derived from T cells, B-cell-depleted T cells, or PBMCs.

Per the study methods: From reference gene primer amplification, estimates of nucleated cell counts were derived. Assay used: immunoSEQ multiplex PCR; TCRdb lists only in-frame clones, some missing. That table supplies the V and J calls and clone size; D and trimming were determined from the DNA. The sample contains some 140,000 clones, 79% of which appear only once. In germline, CDR1 is MDHEN, CDR2 SYDVKM. V dropped 6 bases and J dropped 4 bases, with 18 bases sitting between them. The CDR3 is 15 residues long. The chain employs TRBV28 and TRBJ1-2; possibly TRBD1 for D (6 bases). Material: peripheral blood. The clonotype originates from a man aged 60 to 69 with acute or convalescent COVID-19. In nucleotides, the CDR3 is TGTGCCAGCAGGCTGTCCCGTCAGGGGCCCTATGGCTACACCTTC. This gives the protein CASRLSRQGPYGYTF.